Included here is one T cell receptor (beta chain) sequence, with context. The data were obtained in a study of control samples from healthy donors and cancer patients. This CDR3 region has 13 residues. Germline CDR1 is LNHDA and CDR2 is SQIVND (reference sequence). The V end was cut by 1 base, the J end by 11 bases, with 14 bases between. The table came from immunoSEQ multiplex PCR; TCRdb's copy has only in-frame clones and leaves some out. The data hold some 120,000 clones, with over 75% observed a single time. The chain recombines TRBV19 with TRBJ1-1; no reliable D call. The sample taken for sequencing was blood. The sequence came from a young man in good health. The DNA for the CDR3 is TGTGCCAGTAGTATAGGTTTATTTGTAAGGGCTTTCTTT. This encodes CASSIGLFVRAFF.